This TCR beta chain came from a study of shared clonotypes between healthy human individuals. V gave up 0 bases and J gave up 8 bases; unmatched junction bases: 1. From germline, CDR1 is ENHRY and CDR2 SYGVKD. The CDR3 totals 14 residues. The table came from immunoSEQ multiplex PCR; TCRdb's copy has only in-frame clones and leaves some out. The table has some 2 million clones, around 95% seen once. Sequencing was carried out using naive CD4+ T cells sorted from blood. Subset defined: CD45RA+ positively selected. The TCR originated in a man younger than 35 in good health. The V gene is TRBV10-3, the J gene TRBJ1-6; 7 nucleotides align to TRBD1. The CDR3 loop reads CAISESQGDSPLHF. CDR3 nucleotide sequence: TGTGCCATCAGTGAGTCCCAGGGGGATTCACCCCTCCACTTT.